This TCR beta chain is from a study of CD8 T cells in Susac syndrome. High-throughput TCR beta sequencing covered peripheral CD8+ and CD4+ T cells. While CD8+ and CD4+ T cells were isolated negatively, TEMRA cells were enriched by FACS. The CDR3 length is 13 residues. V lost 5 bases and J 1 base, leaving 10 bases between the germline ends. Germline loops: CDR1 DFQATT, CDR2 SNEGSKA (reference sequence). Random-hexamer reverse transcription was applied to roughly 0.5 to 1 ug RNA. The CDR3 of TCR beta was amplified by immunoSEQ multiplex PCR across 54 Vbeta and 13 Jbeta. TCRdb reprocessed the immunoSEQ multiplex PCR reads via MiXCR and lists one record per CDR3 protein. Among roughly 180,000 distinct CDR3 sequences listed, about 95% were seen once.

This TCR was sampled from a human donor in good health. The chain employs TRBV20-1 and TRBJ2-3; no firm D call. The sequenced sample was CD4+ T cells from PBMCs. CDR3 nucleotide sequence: TGCAGTGCTTACCCGACTGGCACAGATACGCAGTATTTT. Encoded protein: CSAYPTGTDTQYF.